This note documents a single TCR beta chain sequence. The sample comes from a study of T cell changes during pregnancy in multiple sclerosis. This CDR3 comprises 14 residues. CDR1 is MNHEY, CDR2 SVGAGI, per germline. Trimming removed 2 bases from V and 3 bases from J, with 10 bases in between. Assay used: immunoSEQ multiplex PCR; TCRdb lists only in-frame clones, some missing. This repertoire shows over 85,000 clones, about nine tenths found once; its top ten account for roughly 0.77%. Sequenced here: peripheral blood, sampled in the second trimester of pregnancy. The TCR sequence derives from a female donor in good health, enrolled as a control in a pregnancy study. The chain recombines TRBV6-5 with TRBJ1-2; D is unclear. CDR3 coding DNA: TGTGCCAGCAGTTACGCGGCCATTCACTATGGCTACACCTTC. It specifies CASSYAAIHYGYTF.